This is a list of T cell receptor beta chains from one sample in a study of cytomegalovirus exposure and HLA in healthy donors. The assay was immunoSEQ multiplex PCR, and TCRdb's table has in-frame clones only and misses some. The sample records some 150,000 clones, over 75% being singletons. Sequencing input: PBMCs. The source of these receptors is a woman in her thirties in good health and CMV-seronegative. The CDR3 runs from the conserved cysteine through the conserved F or W. A D gene is named only where the DNA matches it firmly. Clone size is stated in some rows and not others, as once, few, many or a class when expanded.

TRBJ2-6 | - | TRBV9 | 16 | - | CASSASDRAGANVLTF | TGTGCCAGCAGCGCCTCTGACAGAGCTGGGGCCAACGTCCTGACTTTC
TRBJ2-6 | TRBD1 | TRBV5-1 | 19 | - | CASSNRQGARESGANVLTF | TGCGCCAGCAGCAACAGACAGGGGGCTAGGGAATCTGGGGCCAACGTCCTGACTTTC
TRBJ2-1 | TRBD2 | TRBV29-1 | 16 | - | CSVEGGGRALYNEQFF | TGCAGCGTTGAGGGGGGCGGGAGGGCCCTCTACAATGAGCAGTTCTTC
TRBJ1-5 | - | TRBV27 | 15 | once | CASSWYPGTNQPQHF | TGTGCCAGCAGTTGGTACCCAGGTACGAATCAGCCCCAGCATTTT
TRBJ1-3 | - | TRBV28 | 14 | - | CASSLTRGGNTIYF | TGTGCCAGCAGTTTAACCAGAGGTGGAAACACCATATATTTT
TRBJ2-1 | TRBD2 | TRBV4-2 | 18 | - | CASRNGLAGGPGYNEQFF | TGTGCCAGCAGAAATGGACTAGCGGGAGGGCCTGGGTACAATGAGCAGTTCTTC
TRBJ1-2 | TRBD1 | TRBV9 | 14 | - | CASSVRGQPYGYPF | TGTGCCAGCAGCGTCCGGGGACAGCCCTATGGCTACCCCTTC
TRBJ1-2 | TRBD1 | TRBV5-4 | 14 | - | CASSRGQEFEGYPF | TGTGCCAGCAGCCGCGGACAGGAGTTTGAAGGCTACCCCTTC
TRBJ2-1 | TRBD2 | TRBV4-1 | 16 | - | CASSQGGAGGRNEQFF | TGCGCCAGCAGCCAAGGAGGAGCGGGGGGGCGCAATGAGCAGTTCTTC
TRBJ1-1 | TRBD1 | TRBV15 | 14 | - | CATSEGQERTEAFF | TGTGCCACCAGCGAAGGACAGGAGCGGACTGAAGCTTTCTTT
TRBJ1-5 | TRBD1 | TRBV7-9 | 14 | - | CASSQTGGNQPQHF | TGTGCCAGCAGTCAGACAGGGGGGAATCAGCCCCAGCATTTT
TRBJ2-5 | - | TRBV5-1 | 15 | - | CASSLSLGDQETQYF | TGCGCCAGCAGCTTGAGTCTCGGAGACCAAGAGACCCAGTACTTC
TRBJ2-2 | TRBD1 | TRBV7-2 | 15 | - | CASSPDRGLTGELFF | TGTGCCAGCAGCCCTGACAGGGGCTTGACCGGGGAGCTGTTTTTT
TRBJ2-7 | TRBD1 | TRBV4-1 | 21 | once | CASSPKIGSAGGAPGFYEQYF | TGCGCCAGCAGCCCCAAGATAGGGTCGGCAGGGGGCGCCCCCGGCTTCTACGAGCAGTACTTC
TRBJ2-7 | TRBD1 | TRBV6-1 | 14 | - | CASKPGQRFYEQYF | TGTGCCAGCAAGCCGGGACAGAGATTCTACGAGCAGTACTTC
TRBJ1-2 | TRBD1 | TRBV5-1 | 17 | - | CASSVKALKGQNYGYTF | TGCGCCAGCAGCGTTAAGGCGTTAAAGGGACAGAACTATGGCTACACCTTC
TRBJ2-3 | - | TRBV4-3 | 14 | - | CASSQEWRADTQYF | TGCGCCAGCAGCCAAGAATGGAGAGCAGATACGCAGTATTTT
TRBJ2-3 | TRBD2 | TRBV5-1 | 14 | - | CASSSASGADTQYF | TGCGCCAGCAGCTCGGCTAGCGGAGCAGATACGCAGTATTTT
TRBJ2-1 | - | TRBV6-6 | 14 | - | CASEGYVRGNEQFF | TGTGCCAGCGAGGGTTACGTGCGGGGCAATGAGCAGTTCTTC
TRBJ2-3 | - | TRBV23-1 | 13 | - | CAKQAPATDTQYF | TGCGCCAAACAGGCACCAGCTACAGATACGCAGTATTTT
TRBJ2-1 | - | TRBV2 | 16 | - | CASSEARGGQVNEQFF | TGTGCCAGCAGTGAAGCTAGGGGAGGACAGGTGAATGAGCAGTTCTTC
TRBJ2-3 | - | TRBV29-1 | 12 | once | CSGQDGTDTQYF | TGCAGCGGTCAGGATGGCACAGATACGCAGTATTTT
TRBJ1-2 | TRBD1 | TRBV2 | 17 | - | CASSERGGQDFNYGYTF | TGTGCCAGCAGTGAAAGGGGGGGACAGGACTTTAACTATGGCTACACCTTC